These T cell receptor beta chains were read from a single sample in a study of post-analysis software for immune sequencing data. TCRdb reanalysed the PCR reads using MiXCR and keeps one entry per CDR3 protein. In the table there are about 200,000 distinct CDR3 sequences, over 25% of which are singletons. Sequencing was carried out using blood. The receptors come from a girl aged 2 to 17 with multiple sclerosis. Both conserved end residues are part of each CDR3. The order of the fields is clone size, J gene, V gene, D gene, CDR3 protein, CDR3 DNA. A D gene is named only where the DNA matches it firmly. Clone size, where shown, is once, few, many, or a class for clones that have expanded.

few,TRBJ2-7,TRBV21-1,NA,CASSKTNPSGESYEQYF,TGTGCCAGCAGCAAAACCAACCCTAGCGGGGAGAGCTACGAGCAGTACTTC
many,TRBJ2-1,TRBV20-1,NA,CSARGLRSYNEQFF,TGCAGTGCTCGAGGACTCCGCTCCTACAATGAGCAGTTCTTC
many,TRBJ2-3,TRBV6-2/TRBV6-3,TRBD2,CASRTSGNDTQYF,TGTGCCAGCAGGACTAGCGGGAATGATACGCAGTATTTT
many,TRBJ2-5,TRBV19,NA,CASSIHARSGSRETQYF,TGTGCCAGTAGTATCCATGCCCGTTCAGGGAGTAGGGAGACCCAGTACTTC
few,TRBJ2-1,TRBV9,NA,CAGGMTAQTAYNEQFF,TGTGCCGGGGGTATGACAGCGCAGACAGCGTACAATGAGCAGTTCTTC
many,TRBJ1-2,TRBV4-1,TRBD1,CASSFTGDYGYTF,TGCGCCAGCAGCTTTACAGGGGACTATGGCTACACCTTC
NA,TRBJ1-1,TRBV14,TRBD1,CASSQTGTANTEAFF,TGTGCCAGCAGCCAGACTGGGACAGCGAACACTGAAGCTTTCTTT
many,TRBJ2-7,TRBV5-5,NA,CASSSSGTDYEQYF,TGTGCCAGCAGCTCCTCCGGGACTGACTACGAGCAGTACTTC
NA,TRBJ2-7,TRBV20-1,TRBD2,CSATRTSSYEQYF,TGCAGTGCTACTCGGACTAGCTCCTACGAGCAGTACTTC
few,TRBJ1-6,TRBV12-3/TRBV12-4,TRBD1,CASSSRRTGWANSPLHF,TGTGCCAGCAGTTCCCGCCGGACAGGATGGGCTAATTCACCCCTCCACTTT
NA,TRBJ1-2,TRBV28,NA,CASSPPGKRSGYTF,TGTGCCAGCAGTCCCCCCGGGAAAAGGAGTGGCTACACCTTC
few,TRBJ2-1,TRBV5-1,TRBD2,CASSLLGLAHNEQFF,TGCGCCAGCAGCCTATTAGGACTAGCTCACAATGAGCAGTTCTTC
NA,TRBJ2-1,TRBV12-3/TRBV12-4,NA,CASMGNDEQFF,TGTGCCAGCATGGGTAACGATGAGCAGTTCTTC
many,TRBJ2-5,TRBV29-1,TRBD2,CSVDIGGRGETQYF,TGCAGCGTTGACATTGGCGGGAGAGGAGAGACCCAGTACTTC
NA,TRBJ2-7,TRBV19,TRBD1,CASSGPGQGNYEQYF,TGTGCCAGTAGTGGCCCGGGACAGGGGAACTACGAGCAGTACTTC
few,TRBJ1-2,TRBV7-2,NA,CASSLVGFGYTF,TGTGCCAGCAGCTTAGTCGGGTTTGGCTACACCTTC
many,TRBJ2-3,TRBV6-5,NA,CASVSESTDTQYF,TGTGCCAGCGTGTCAGAAAGCACAGATACGCAGTATTTT
many,TRBJ2-3,TRBV7-9,TRBD2,CASNLVEAGGPTDTQYF,TGTGCCAGCAACCTTGTGGAAGCGGGGGGACCCACAGATACGCAGTATTTT
few,TRBJ2-3,TRBV20-1,NA,CSAHEGGNTQYF,TGCAGTGCCCACGAAGGGGGGAATACGCAGTATTTT
NA,TRBJ2-7,TRBV20-1,TRBD2,CSARDGQRGYSYEQYF,TGCAGTGCTAGAGATGGCCAGCGGGGCTACTCCTACGAGCAGTACTTC
many,TRBJ2-3,TRBV4-2,TRBD2,CASSLGTSGAADTQYF,TGTGCCAGCAGCCTCGGGACTAGCGGGGCGGCGGATACGCAGTATTTT
NA,TRBJ2-7,TRBV7-9,NA,CASSLGGVYEQYF,TGTGCCAGCAGCCTAGGGGGGGTCTACGAGCAGTACTTC
NA,TRBJ1-1,TRBV19,TRBD1,CASSINRGTEAFF,TGTGCCAGTAGTATCAACAGGGGCACTGAAGCTTTCTTT
NA,TRBJ1-5,TRBV15,NA,CATSRDTRASYSNQPQHF,TGTGCCACCAGCAGAGATACGAGGGCAAGTTATAGCAATCAGCCCCAGCATTTT
many,TRBJ2-5,TRBV29-1,NA,CSVDGLLRETQYF,TGCAGCGTTGACGGTCTGCTAAGAGAGACCCAGTACTTC
NA,TRBJ2-1,TRBV4-2,TRBD2,CASSQERAGGPSYNEQFF,TGTGCCAGCAGCCAAGAACGGGCGGGGGGACCGTCCTACAATGAGCAGTTCTTC
NA,TRBJ2-3,TRBV5-1,TRBD1,CASSLWGQVSTDTQYF,TGCGCCAGCAGCTTGTGGGGACAGGTTAGCACAGATACGCAGTATTTT
NA,TRBJ2-1,TRBV6-5,NA,CASSYQPYPSYNEQFF,TGTGCCAGCAGTTACCAACCGTACCCCTCCTACAATGAGCAGTTCTTC
few,TRBJ1-5,TRBV30,NA,CAWGRGDQPQHF,TGTGCCTGGGGTAGGGGCGATCAGCCCCAGCATTTT
few,TRBJ2-1,TRBV7-2,TRBD2,CASSLGGLAGGPSQFF,TGTGCCAGCAGCCTAGGGGGGCTAGCGGGAGGGCCCTCTCAGTTCTTC
few,TRBJ2-1,TRBV5-1,NA,CASSYLTGLNEQFF,TGCGCCAGCAGCTATCTAACAGGGTTAAATGAGCAGTTCTTC
many,TRBJ2-1,TRBV15,NA,CATSSLSTTRRLQQFF,TGTGCCACCAGCAGCCTGTCTACGACTAGGAGACTACAGCAGTTCTTC
many,TRBJ1-5,TRBV20-1,NA,CSASNRVYQPQHF,TGCAGTGCTAGCAACAGAGTCTATCAGCCCCAGCATTTT
NA,TRBJ2-5,TRBV5-1,NA,CASSPDGVYQETQYF,TGCGCCAGCAGTCCAGACGGGGTATACCAAGAGACCCAGTACTTC
once,TRBJ2-4,TRBV2,NA,CASRGLEGEQYF,TGTGCCAGCAGGGGGCTAGAGGGTGAGCAGTACTTC
many,TRBJ2-6,TRBV6-4,TRBD1,CASSARQGRSGANVLTF,TGTGCCAGCAGTGCACGACAGGGCCGCTCTGGGGCCAACGTCCTGACTTTC
NA,TRBJ2-7,TRBV5-1,TRBD2,CASSLTSGYSYERYF,TGCGCCAGCAGCTTGACTAGCGGGTACTCCTACGAGCGGTACTTC
many,TRBJ2-3,TRBV29-1,NA,CSVLGITDTQYF,TGCAGCGTTCTCGGGATCACAGATACGCAGTATTTT
few,TRBJ2-7,TRBV20-1,TRBD1,CSAPPRRQGRTYEQYF,TGCAGTGCTCCCCCCCGAAGACAGGGGAGGACCTACGAGCAGTACTTC
NA,TRBJ1-2,TRBV28,TRBD1,CASSSPDRERFGYTF,TGTGCCAGCAGTTCCCCGGACAGGGAGCGCTTTGGCTACACCTTC
NA,TRBJ2-3,TRBV29-1,TRBD2,CSLTSGVPDTQYF,TGCAGCTTAACTAGCGGGGTCCCAGATACGCAGTATTTT
many,TRBJ2-1,TRBV7-2,TRBD2,CASSLGASGRYNEQFF,TGTGCCAGCAGCTTAGGGGCTAGCGGGAGATACAATGAGCAGTTCTTC
many,TRBJ2-7,TRBV5-1,NA,CASSLAPDRLAYEQYF,TGCGCCAGCAGCTTGGCACCCGACAGGCTTGCCTACGAGCAGTACTTC
many,TRBJ2-1,TRBV5-1,TRBD2,CASSPLGASGSIVVNEQFF,TGCGCCAGCAGCCCACTAGGGGCTAGCGGGAGTATAGTCGTCAATGAGCAGTTCTTC
NA,TRBJ1-2,TRBV12-3/TRBV12-4,TRBD1,CASSSTGGLYGYTF,TGTGCCAGCAGTTCGACAGGGGGCCTCTATGGCTACACCTTC
few,TRBJ2-3,TRBV7-6,TRBD2,CASSLVGSGATDTQYF,TGTGCCAGCAGCTTGGTGGGGAGCGGGGCCACAGATACGCAGTATTTT
NA,TRBJ1-4,TRBV29-1,NA,CSAKANRSPTNEKLFF,TGCAGCGCTAAAGCGAACAGGAGCCCAACTAATGAAAAACTGTTTTTT
NA,TRBJ1-5,TRBV7-2,NA,CASSSGLPNQPQHF,TGTGCCAGCAGCTCGGGGCTACCAAATCAGCCCCAGCATTTT
many,TRBJ2-7,TRBV20-1,TRBD2,CSAPWGGSYEQYF,TGCAGTGCTCCGTGGGGGGGCTCCTACGAGCAGTACTTC
NA,TRBJ1-1,TRBV5-6,NA,CASSARFWNTEAFF,TGTGCCAGCAGCGCCCGTTTCTGGAACACTGAAGCTTTCTTT
few,TRBJ1-1,TRBV10-3,NA,CAIRSLGAFPEAFF,TGTGCCATCAGAAGTCTCGGGGCTTTCCCTGAAGCTTTCTTT
once,TRBJ2-7,TRBV10-2,TRBD2,CASRLAGSYEQYF,TGCGCCAGCCGACTAGCGGGCTCCTACGAGCAGTACTTC
NA,TRBJ1-1,TRBV12-3/TRBV12-4,NA,CAGTSGYVNTEAFF,TGTGCCGGCACCTCTGGATACGTAAACACTGAAGCTTTCTTT
many,TRBJ2-3,TRBV7-9,NA,CASSLHGDTQYF,TGTGCCAGCAGCCTACACGGGGATACGCAGTATTTT
NA,TRBJ2-5,TRBV6-6,TRBD1,CASDRVGGETQYF,TGTGCCAGTGACAGGGTGGGTGGGGAGACCCAGTACTTC
few,TRBJ2-5,TRBV3-1,NA,CASSPRHSWGTQYF,TGTGCCAGCAGTCCAAGACACTCTTGGGGGACCCAGTACTTC